These 15 T cell receptor beta chains were sequenced from one sample in a study of regulatory T cells in long-lasting Graves disease. Time point: newly diagnosed GD, antithyroid drugs for less than 3 months. Making the TCR library involved RNA that had been extracted from PBMCs. Relying on iRepertoire HTBI primers and Arm-PCR of CDR3 regions, the team built TCR beta libraries. In TCRdb, the multiplex PCR reads were re-called with MiXCR into one record per CDR3 protein. The sample includes 350,000 to 450,000 distinct CDR3 sequences, about 15% of them seen just once. These data were also reused for a study on T cells in Graves' hyperthyroidism and ophthalmopathy.

The source material was peripheral blood mononuclear cells (PBMCs), sampled at new diagnosis, from a patient treated with antithyroid drugs. The source of these receptors is a woman between 25 and 40 years old with Graves disease.

Comments on this clonotype: With a much larger clone just one base away, this may be a read error. The chain has TRBV20-1 and TRBJ2-5, with 11 bases that match TRBD2. In germline, CDR1 is DFQATT, CDR2 SNEGSKA (reference sequence). V was clipped by 3 bases and J by 5 bases; unmatched bases: 8. There are 15 residues in the CDR3. The CDR3 DNA reads TGCAGTGCTAGTGGGGCTAGCGGGAGGCAGGAGACCCAGTACTTC. Protein product: CSASGASGRQETQYF.

This clonotype was seen ten or more times. V gene TRBV20-1 combines with J gene TRBJ2-7, with 10 bases identical to TRBD2. The CDR3 is 14 amino acids. V lost 5 bases and J lost 3; bases outside the gene matches: 7. Per the germline V gene, CDR1 is DFQATT and CDR2 is SNEGSKA (reference sequence). CDR3 nucleotide sequence: TGCAGTGCTCCGCTAGCGGGAGTGAGCTACGAGCAGTACTTC. It translates to CSAPLAGVSYEQYF.

This clonotype was seen at least ten times. The chain uses TRBV30 and TRBJ1-2; D is unclear. Germline V gene sequence: CDR1 GTSNPN, CDR2 SVGIG (reference sequence). Trimming removed 4 bases from V and 4 bases from J, with 7 bases in between. CDR3 size: 11 residues. The CDR3, as DNA: TGTGCCTGGAACACTCTCTATGGCTACACCTTC. This translates into CAWNTLYGYTF.

This clonotype was recorded a few times. DNA for the CDR3: TGTGCCAGCAGTGGAGACCCGAGGGGGCTAGCGGGAGTTCCGAATGAGCAGTTCTTC. Protein sequence: CASSGDPRGLAGVPNEQFF. The chain uses TRBV2 and TRBJ2-1, with 10 positions matching TRBD2. The CDR3 sequence is 19 residues long. Per germline, CDR1 SNHLY and CDR2 FYNNEI. V lost 4 bases and J lost 7; bases outside the gene matches: 19.

This clonotype was observed many times. The rearrangement joins TRBV3-1 to TRBJ2-1; 12 bases line up with TRBD2. The length of the CDR3 is 14 residues. The ends lost 3 bases at V and 8 bases at J; junction bases unmatched: 2. Looked up from germline, CDR1 is LGHDT and CDR2 is YNNKEL (reference sequence). CDR3 nucleotides: TGTGCCAGCAGCCAGACTAGCGGGAGTGATGAGCAGTTCTTC. It is translated as CASSQTSGSDEQFF.

This clonotype has at least ten counts. The CDR3 nucleotides read TGTGCCAGCAGTGCGCCTAGACTAGCGGTGTTGGATGAGCAGTTCTTC. Translated, it gives CASSAPRLAVLDEQFF. The J gene is TRBJ2-1, the V gene TRBV6-1; 9 bases line up with TRBD2. J gave up 8 bases and V 4 bases, and 12 bases lay outside the gene matches. Looked up from germline, CDR1 is MNHNS and CDR2 is SASEGT. The CDR3 loop spans 16 amino acids.

The table lists this clonotype with a few counts. The V gene is TRBV4-1, the J gene TRBJ1-2, with a tentative D call TRBD1 (5 bases). CDR1 and CDR2 (germline): MGHRA, YSYEKL. The CDR3 is made up of 16 amino acids. Trimming removed 0 bases from V and 3 bases from J, with 14 bases in between. The CDR3 coding sequence is TGCGCCAGCAGCCAAGATCGGGGGTATCAGCACTATGGCTACACCTTC. Translated, it gives CASSQDRGYQHYGYTF.

This clonotype appeared a few times. The chain uses TRBV11-3 and TRBJ2-7; D possibly matches TRBD1 or TRBD2 (6 bases each). This CDR3 comprises 15 residues. The germline V and J ends were trimmed by 4 bases and 2 bases, with 15 bases remaining between them. Germline V lookup: CDR1 SGHNT, CDR2 YENEEA. The CDR3 DNA is TGTGCCAGCAGCTCCAGGTCGGGGGCCACCTACGAGCAGTACTTC. Its translation is CASSSRSGATYEQYF.

Ten or more counts support this clonotype. V is TRBV18 and J is TRBJ1-1; 9 nucleotides line up with TRBD1. CDR1 and CDR2 (germline): KGHSH, LQKENI. The CDR3 is 14 residues long. Trimming cost V 4 bases and J 7 bases; bases outside gene matches: 7. CDR3 sequence reads: CASSLGQGSGEAFF. CDR3 DNA sequence: TGTGCCAGCTCACTCGGACAGGGGAGTGGTGAAGCTTTCTTT. Using reference TRBV18 and TRBJ1-1 for the parts outside the CDR3, the full variable domain is NAGVMQNPRHLVRRRGQEARLRCSPMKGHSHVYWYRQLPEEGLKFMVYLQKENIIDESGMPKERFSAEFPKEGPSILRIQQVVRGDSAAYFCASSLGQGSGEAFFGQGTRLTVV.

A single count supports this clonotype. The chain recombines TRBV6-5 with TRBJ1-1; no reliable D call. Germline V gene data show CDR1 as MNHEY and CDR2 as SVGAGI. The CDR3 is 14 residues long. V lost 2 bases and J lost 4, with 11 bases in between. The CDR3 DNA is TGTGCCAGCAGTTACAGGCCCGGTTTCACTGAAGCTTTCTTT. It yields the protein CASSYRPGFTEAFF.

This clonotype was found many times. The chain links TRBV27 to TRBJ2-1; D is unclear. The germline V and J ends were trimmed by 5 bases and 1 base, with 9 bases remaining between them. CDR1 and CDR2 from the germline V gene are MNHEY and SMNVEV (reference sequence). CDR3 length: 14 residues. The CDR3 loop reads CASSRVGSYNEQFF. CDR3 nucleotides: TGTGCCAGCAGTCGGGTGGGTTCCTACAATGAGCAGTTCTTC.

V is TRBV27 and J is TRBJ2-5; 10 bases are a match to TRBD1. Germline CDR1 and CDR2: MNHEY and SMNVEV (reference sequence). V was pared by 4 bases and J by 4 bases, with 6 bases of the junction left unmatched. This CDR3 has 15 amino acids. CDR3 residues: CASSSRDRGAETQYF. CDR3 coding DNA: TGTGCCAGCAGTTCCCGGGACAGGGGAGCAGAGACCCAGTACTTC.

This clonotype appeared many times. The chain combines TRBV29-1 with TRBJ2-7; maybe TRBD2 (5 bases). Per germline, CDR1 SQVTM and CDR2 ANQGSEA. V was clipped by 6 bases and J by 2 bases, with 14 bases between them. CDR3 length equals 13 residues. This CDR3 reads CSVQRTVAYEQYF. In DNA form, the CDR3 reads TGCAGCGTCCAAAGGACTGTAGCCTACGAGCAGTACTTC.

This clonotype was recorded a few times. This sequence joins TRBV11-3 and TRBJ2-5, with D perhaps matching TRBD1 or TRBD2 (5 bases each). The CDR3 spans 14 residues. Deletions cut 5 bases from V and 2 bases from J, with 12 bases between. CDR1 and CDR2 from the germline V gene are SGHNT and YENEEA. CDR3 nucleotide sequence: TGTGCCAGCAGCAGGGACCTCATTCAAGAGACCCAGTACTTC. It translates to CASSRDLIQETQYF.

The genes are TRBV28 and TRBJ2-3; the match to TRBD2 covers 7 bases. Per the germline V gene, CDR1 is MDHEN and CDR2 is SYDVKM. The ends lost 2 bases at V and 1 base at J; junction bases unmatched: 6. CDR3 length: 16 amino acids. The chain's CDR3 is CASSLPPSGGTDTQYF. The CDR3 DNA reads TGTGCCAGCAGTTTACCCCCCAGCGGGGGCACAGATACGCAGTATTTT.